This TCR beta chain was identified during a study of T cell repertoires in cytomegalovirus infection. About the research overall: Indications of both CMV infection and matching HLA type were provided by public TCR beta signatures.

V dropped 4 bases and J dropped 0 bases, with 8 bases sitting between them. This CDR3 comprises 14 residues. CDR1 and CDR2 from the germline V gene are MNHEY and SVGAGI. With regard to this clonotype: Its antigen is still unknown.

The study's findings and limits: Clonotypes of TCR beta that were HLA-C-restricted and CMV-specific dominated the ex vivo response. Identification of carriers of CMV plus the relevant HLA was achieved through cumulative public TCR beta family frequency.

TCRdb used MiXCR to reprocess the reads, holding one entry per CDR3 protein. Of hundreds of thousands of distinct CDR3 sequences in the sample, 24% were seen once. Sequencing was carried out using CD8+ T cells from PBMCs. V is TRBV6-5 and J is TRBJ2-3; D not certain. This receptor was taken from a human donor in good health (CMV status not recorded). Some clones in this sample may be carry-over from other donors' samples. In DNA form, the CDR3 reads TGTGCCAGCAGTTTCAAAGGGAGCACAGATACGCAGTATTTT. It is translated as CASSFKGSTDTQYF.